The 28 T cell receptor beta chains below come from one sample, sequenced in a study of shared clonotypes between healthy human individuals. This table comes from immunoSEQ multiplex PCR, and its TCRdb copy is limited to in-frame clones, with some not included. The sample gives fewer than 150,000 clones, about 70% of which show up once; around 25% is in the top ten. The sample consisted of memory CD8+ T cells sorted from blood. The sample's subset: CD45RO+ cells pooled with CCR7-negative TemRA cells. The receptors were gathered from a young woman in good health.

The V gene is TRBV25-1, the J gene TRBJ2-5; TRBD1 might be the D (6 bases). Between the trimmed V and J ends, which lost 1 base and 5 bases, there was a span of 11 bases. Germline CDR1 is MGHDK and CDR2 is SYGVNS. The CDR3 sequence is 14 residues long. The CDR3 spells CASSELTGPETQYF. The CDR3 DNA follows: TGTGCCAGCAGTGAATTAACAGGGCCGGAGACCCAGTACTTC.

This clone was observed a single time. The chain uses TRBV7-8 and TRBJ2-2; perhaps TRBD2 as D (6 bases). Per the germline V gene, CDR1 is SGHVS and CDR2 is FQNEAQ. Trimming removed 6 bases from V and 9 bases from J, with 11 bases in between. CDR3 length equals 12 residues. For the CDR3, the DNA is TGTGCCAGCAGGATAGCGGCCAGGGAGCTGTTTTTT. Translating gives CASRIAARELFF.

This rearrangement joins TRBV6-1 to TRBJ1-2, with D hard to call. Per germline, CDR1 MNHNS and CDR2 SASEGT. V was cut by 7 bases and J by 8 bases, with 8 bases left in between. The CDR3 has 10 amino acids. CDR3 nucleotides: TGTGCCAGCAACCAAGGAGGCTACACCTTC. Its translation is CASNQGGYTF.

V and J are TRBV20-1 and TRBJ2-1; TRBD1 is a possible D gene (6 bases). Looked up from germline, CDR1 is DFQATT and CDR2 is SNEGSKA (reference sequence). V lost 6 bases, J lost 5 bases, and 8 bases lay in between. The length of the CDR3 is 11 residues. The CDR3 region has the DNA TGCAGTGCCCCAGGGGACAATGAGCAGTTCTTC. This codes for CSAPGDNEQFF.

This clone has just a few counts. V gene TRBV7-9 combines with J gene TRBJ2-5, with a possible D match to TRBD2 (5 bases). V was shortened by 3 bases and J by 0 bases, with 11 bases between the two germline ends. Germline values: CDR1 SEHNR, CDR2 FQNEAQ (reference sequence). The CDR3 is 15 residues long. The CDR3 nucleotides read TGTGCCAGCAGCTTGAAGTTGACTAACCAAGAGACCCAGTACTTC. Residues: CASSLKLTNQETQYF.

V and J are TRBV5-1 and TRBJ2-1; D uncertain. Germline CDR1 reads SGHRS; CDR2 reads YFSETQ. The germline V and J ends were trimmed by 0 bases and 0 bases, with 7 bases remaining between them. CDR3 length: 15 residues. The DNA of the CDR3 is TGCGCCAGCAGCTTGGCGGATAACTCCTACAATGAGCAGTTCTTC. Translated, it gives CASSLADNSYNEQFF.

This clone has at least ten counts. This chain uses TRBV28 with TRBJ1-4, with 9 nucleotides matching TRBD1. This CDR3 is 16 amino acids long. With 5 bases clipped from V and 5 bases from J, the junction kept 9 bases outside the gene matches. Germline CDR1 is MDHEN and CDR2 is SYDVKM. The CDR3 DNA sequence: TGTGCCAGCAGTACTGGGGCCGGGACAGGGAATGAAAAACTGTTTTTT. It codes for CASSTGAGTGNEKLFF.

The rearrangement links TRBV6-5 to TRBJ2-1, with a weak D call TRBD2 (6 bases). In germline, CDR1 is MNHEY, CDR2 SVGAGI. Trimming took off 2 bases at V and 6 bases at J, with 17 bases between the two ends. The CDR3 totals 16 residues. CDR3 region: CASSYKAGQEGNEQFF. CDR3 sequence (DNA): TGTGCCAGCAGTTACAAAGCCGGCCAGGAGGGCAATGAGCAGTTCTTC.

This chain links TRBV4-1 with TRBJ2-7; TRBD1 matches at 7 bases. V lost 0 bases and J lost 4; bases outside the gene matches: 6. The CDR3 runs 15 residues. Germline CDR1 MGHRA, CDR2 YSYEKL. The CDR3 DNA reads as TGCGCCAGCAGCCAAGAAAGGGGGCATCAATACGAGCAGTACTTC. It specifies CASSQERGHQYEQYF.

The J gene is TRBJ2-7, the V gene TRBV5-1, with TRBD1 matching over 7 bases. The CDR3 spans 20 residues. Germline lookup yields CDR1 SGHRS and CDR2 YFSETQ. Losses at the gene ends were 0 bases for V and 4 bases for J; bases not matched to a gene: 22. The CDR3 protein is CASSLEPRVRRARGSYEQYF. CDR3 coding DNA: TGCGCCAGCAGCTTGGAACCCCGGGTGCGGCGGGCCAGGGGGTCGTACGAGCAGTACTTC.

V and J are TRBV19 and TRBJ2-7; a possible D gene is TRBD2 (6 bases). Trimming removed 3 bases at V and 12 bases at J, with 12 bases between. The CDR3 runs 11 residues. The germline CDR1 and CDR2 sequences are LNHDA and SQIVND (reference sequence). The CDR3 DNA is TGTGCCAGTAGTATTCGGGGGTTGGTGTACTTC. This gives the protein CASSIRGLVYF.

J is TRBJ2-5 and V is TRBV4-2; 7 positions agree with TRBD1. The CDR3 length is 15 residues. Trimming cost V 0 bases and J 1 base; bases outside gene matches: 2. CDR1 is LGHNA and CDR2 is YNFKEQ in the germline V gene. DNA for the CDR3: TGTGCCAGCAGCCAAGAACCAGGGGGCCAAGAGACCCAGTACTTC. It specifies CASSQEPGGQETQYF.

This clone was counted a single time. The chain is built from TRBV5-1 and TRBJ2-7; 7 positions match TRBD2. CDR3 size: 15 residues. Per germline, CDR1 SGHRS and CDR2 YFSETQ. The ends lost 4 bases at V and 3 bases at J; junction bases unmatched: 10. In nucleotides, the CDR3 is TGCGCCAGCAGCGAGGATGATAGCGGGCTCTACGAGCAGTACTTC. Translated, it gives CASSEDDSGLYEQYF.

This rearrangement joins TRBV28 to TRBJ1-1, with D unresolved. Germline CDR1 MDHEN, CDR2 SYDVKM. The CDR3 runs 15 residues. V lost 1 base and J 5 bases, leaving 14 bases between the germline ends. The CDR3 region is CASSLYPRFGTEAFF. The CDR3 DNA reads TGTGCCAGCAGTTTATATCCTAGGTTTGGGACTGAAGCTTTCTTT.

The V gene is TRBV7-9, the J gene TRBJ2-2; D call uncertain. Germline lookup yields CDR1 SEHNR and CDR2 FQNEAQ (reference sequence). Trimming took off 2 bases at V and 5 bases at J, with 6 bases between the two ends. CDR3 length equals 13 residues. DNA of the CDR3: TGTGCCAGCAGCTTATCCGAGACCGGGGAGCTGTTTTTT. Its protein is CASSLSETGELFF.

The chain links TRBV28 to TRBJ2-4; D unclear. The V gene lost 3 bases and the J gene lost 0 bases, with 18 bases spanning the gap. Looked up from germline, CDR1 is MDHEN and CDR2 is SYDVKM. This CDR3 is built from 18 residues. The CDR3 loop reads CASSFKVFPFRAKNIQYF. The CDR3 DNA sequence: TGTGCCAGCAGTTTCAAAGTTTTTCCCTTTAGAGCCAAAAACATTCAGTACTTC.

V and J are TRBV29-1 and TRBJ1-1; no clear D. Germline values: CDR1 SQVTM, CDR2 ANQGSEA. V was cut by 3 bases and J by 0 bases, with 5 bases left in between. The CDR3 covers 12 residues. The CDR3, as DNA: TGCAGCGTTGAGGGCCTGAACACTGAAGCTTTCTTT. It encodes CSVEGLNTEAFF. Combining the CDR3 with reference TRBV29-1 and TRBJ1-1 gives the whole variable domain SAVISQKPSRDICQRGTSLTIQCQVDSQVTMMFWYRQQPGQSLTLIATANQGSEATYESGFVIDKFPISRPNLTFSTLTVSNMSPEDSSIYLCSVEGLNTEAFFGQGTRLTVV.

This clone was seen a handful of times. This rearrangement joins TRBV27 to TRBJ1-5; D unresolved. Trimming stripped 0 bases from V and 2 bases from J, with 5 bases between. CDR3 length equals 14 residues. Germline CDR1 is MNHEY and CDR2 is SMNVEV (reference sequence). The CDR3: CASSLSKGNQPQHF. The CDR3 DNA sequence: TGTGCCAGCAGTTTATCAAAGGGCAATCAGCCCCAGCATTTT.

CDR3 nucleotides: TGCAGCGTTGTTGGTAGGGGGCTAGGCTACACCTTC. Protein product: CSVVGRGLGYTF. The genes are TRBV29-1 and TRBJ1-2, with 7 bases matching TRBD1. The CDR3 sequence is 12 residues long. The V gene end was trimmed by 4 bases and the J gene end by 8 bases; junction bases not matched to a gene: 7. Per germline, CDR1 SQVTM and CDR2 ANQGSEA.

The chain recombines TRBV10-3 with TRBJ1-5, with 7 bases aligning to TRBD1. Losses at the gene ends were 3 bases for V and 7 bases for J; bases not matched to a gene: 6. Per the germline V gene, CDR1 is ENHRY and CDR2 is SYGVKD. The CDR3 extends over 14 amino acids. This chain's CDR3 is CAISEIRGEQPQHF. CDR3 sequence (DNA): TGTGCCATCAGTGAAATCAGGGGGGAACAGCCCCAGCATTTT.

This clone showed up many times. The rearrangement joins TRBV4-1 to TRBJ1-5, with 8 bases that match TRBD1. The CDR3 loop spans 17 amino acids. V trimming: 0 bases; J trimming: 1 base; junction bases outside the gene matches: 5. The germline V gene has CDR1 MGHRA and CDR2 YSYEKL. CDR3 sequence: CASSQEQGVNSNQPQHF. The CDR3 nucleotides are TGCGCCAGCAGCCAAGAACAGGGGGTTAACAGCAATCAGCCCCAGCATTTT.

A few counts support this clone. The chain carries TRBV7-8 and TRBJ2-1; TRBD2 matches 11 bases. The germline gives CDR1 SGHVS, CDR2 FQNEAQ. Germline trimming cut 2 bases from V and 0 bases from J; bases unmatched to any gene: 6. This CDR3 is built from 18 residues. CDR3 protein: CASSLTLLAGDSYNEQFF. Here the CDR3 DNA reads TGTGCCAGCAGCTTAACGTTACTAGCGGGAGACTCCTACAATGAGCAGTTCTTC. Full variable domain (rest looked up from reference TRBV7-8 and TRBJ2-1): GAGVSQSPRYKVAKRGQDVALRCDPISGHVSLFWYQQALGQGPEFLTYFQNEAQLDKSGLPSDRFFAERPEGSVSTLKIQRTQQEDSAVYLCASSLTLLAGDSYNEQFFGPGTRLTVL.

There are a few counts of this clone. The chain couples TRBV19 to TRBJ2-1, with D maybe TRBD2 (5 bases). CDR3 length: 16 residues. Germline loops: CDR1 LNHDA, CDR2 SQIVND (reference sequence). V was pared by 2 bases and J by 0 bases, with 11 bases between. CDR3 amino acids: CASSIFSGSSYNEQFF. The DNA for the CDR3 is TGTGCCAGTAGTATATTCAGCGGTAGCTCCTACAATGAGCAGTTCTTC. The whole variable domain, remainder taken from reference TRBV19 and TRBJ2-1, is DGGITQSPKYLFRKEGQNVTLSCEQNLNHDAMYWYRQDPGQGLRLIYYSQIVNDFQKGDIAEGYSVSREKKESFPLTVTSAQKNPTAFYLCASSIFSGSSYNEQFFGPGTRLTVL.

This clone turned up a few times. The chain links TRBV2 to TRBJ2-5; D unresolved. The J call could be wrong; TRBJ2-7 is a better fit for the DNA end. Germline V gene lookup returns CDR1 SNHLY and CDR2 FYNNEI. This CDR3 comprises 13 residues. CDR3 sequence reads: CASCSPVPYEQYF. In DNA form, the CDR3 reads TGTGCCAGCTGCTCCCCGGTCCCCTACGAGCAGTACTTC.

The sample holds a few counts of this clone. This chain uses TRBV15 with TRBJ2-1; TRBD2 matches at 8 bases. Germline V gene data show CDR1 as LNHNV and CDR2 as YYDKDF (reference sequence). The CDR3 extends over 15 amino acids. Trimming at V came to 9 bases and at J to 3 bases, leaving 10 bases not matched to a gene. DNA of the CDR3: TGTGCCACAAGTAGCGGGGAAGGGGGCTACAATGAGCAGTTCTTC. Its protein product is CATSSGEGGYNEQFF.

This clone has a handful of counts. V is TRBV7-2 and J is TRBJ2-6, with no clear D. CDR3 size: 14 residues. Germline values: CDR1 SGHTA, CDR2 FQGNSA. V was clipped by 2 bases and J by 3 bases, with 5 bases between them. Here the CDR3 DNA reads TGTGCCAGCAGCTTAATTGGTGGGGCCAACGTCCTGACTTTC. It encodes CASSLIGGANVLTF. Full variable domain (remainder filled in from reference TRBV7-2 and TRBJ2-6): GAGVSQSPSNKVTEKGKDVELRCDPISGHTALYWYRQSLGQGLEFLIYFQGNSAPDKSGLPSDRFSAERTGGSVSTLTIQRTQQEDSAVYLCASSLIGGANVLTFGAGSRLTVL.

The chain carries TRBV2 and TRBJ1-4; unclear D gene. The CDR3 is 14 residues long. Germline V CDR1 and CDR2: SNHLY, FYNNEI. V was cut by 8 bases and J by 4 bases, with 14 bases left in between. The chain's CDR3 is CASSFSTINEKLFF. As DNA, the CDR3 is TGTGCCAGCTCTTTTTCGACGATTAATGAAAAACTGTTTTTT.

This clone was recorded many times. The rearrangement uses TRBV25-1 and TRBJ1-1; tentative D call: TRBD1 (5 bases). CDR1 and CDR2 (germline): MGHDK, SYGVNS. V was cut by 1 base and J by 1 base, with 7 bases left in between. This CDR3 is 14 amino acids long. The CDR3 loop reads CASSESRGNTEAFF. The DNA of the CDR3 is TGTGCCAGCAGTGAATCTAGGGGGAACACTGAAGCTTTCTTT.